This T cell receptor beta chain emerged from a study of tumor and adjacent non-tumor tissue in lung cancer (dated by TCRdb to 2017 to 2018). In the study overall: Patients with adenocarcinoma (approximately 13), squamous cell carcinoma (2) and small cell lung cancer (1) were included in the cohort. Ages among the roughly 15 patients ranged from about 30 to 85 years, there were approximately ten men and 5 women, and disease was at TNM stage I to III. Sequencing produced roughly 130 million productive TCRbeta reads in total, an average of approximately 4.2 million reads per sample. The study compared bulk TCRbeta repertoires from lung tumor tissue and matched distant non-tumor lung tissue of approximately 15 lung cancer patients. Some 30 paired specimens, one tumor and one normal lung sample per patient, were profiled by TCRbeta CDR3 sequencing. General conclusions and limits of the study: Neither the sequencing platform nor unique molecular identifiers are mentioned in the methods. Younger patients had significantly higher TCR diversity, and higher tumor TCR diversity was associated with shorter overall and disease-free survival. Peripheral blood was not sequenced, so blood TCRbeta repertoires were not examined in the lung cancer patients of the study. The top 100 clones made up a significantly larger cumulative share of the repertoire in normal lung than in tumor tissue. Significantly higher TCR diversity (inverse Simpson) was observed in tumor tissue than in normal lung tissue (roughly 390 vs 170, P = 0.0075, Mann-Whitney U test). The cohort had only approximately 15 patients, and the authors noted that larger samples and more detailed clinical data are needed.

RNA was isolated from bulk, unsorted tissue, and RNA quality was assessed with a NanoDrop ND-1000 and an Agilent 2100. The donors were newly diagnosed lung cancer patients admitted for thoracic surgery in China from August to November 2014 who had not received prior chemotherapy. The study excluded patients who had received radiotherapy or chemotherapy before or who had another cancer at the same time. Surgical tissue pieces of about 1-2.1 cm3 were preserved in RNAlater solution and stored at -80 °C until use. The germline V gene supplies CDR1 SGHNT and CDR2 YENEEA. At the junction V is shortened by 1 base and J by 6 bases, with 13 bases in between. The CDR3 runs 14 amino acids, cysteine and phenylalanine included. Left in the record is the CDR3 DNA by itself, 42 bases read in frame from the first base. This clonotype came up many times. Its cognate antigen has yet to be identified. Nothing much larger sits one base from this clone, and base qualities are not available.

Libraries were made using multiplex PCR. The data were produced on an Illumina HiSeq 2500. TCRbeta libraries were constructed through three rounds of nested PCR with primers (Table S4) according to protocols modified from ARM-PCR. PCR products of 200-500 bp were gel-excised and purified with the QIAquick gel extraction kit before sequencing. Under the source paper's analysis protocol: Reads were cleaned using Trimmomatic, were merged into complete CDR3 sequences using FLASH, and were assigned to V(D)J germline segments using MiTCR. Clonal diversity was computed as the inverse Simpson's index with VDJtools. A read counted as productive if the sequence was in-frame and lacked a premature stop codon. TCRdb cleaned the public reads at Q25 with fastp, built clones with MiXCR and kept in-frame beta chains. A single entry per CDR3 protein holds the most common genes and DNA from its merged rows. TCRdb, rather than the study authors, made the V and J calls. The sample records just over 200,000 distinct CDR3 sequences, 60% to 75% of which are singletons. The top ten constitute roughly 24% of the sample.

The rearranged chain carries TRBV11-3 and TRBJ2-7; no D segment can be confidently identified. This TCR was sampled from a man aged 60 to 69 with non-small cell lung cancer. The sample consisted of lung tumor tissue. The DNA sequence is as follows: TGTGCCAGCAGCTTAGTCAGCTCCACCGCCGAGCAGTACTTC. Translated, this is CASSLVSSTAEQYF. The CDR3, completed at both ends by the reference TRBV11-3 and TRBJ2-7 genes, gives the full variable domain EAGVVQSPRYKIIEKKQPVAFWCNPISGHNTLYWYLQNLGQGPELLIRYENEEAVDDSQLPKDRFSAERLKGVDSTLKIQPAELGDSAVYLCASSLVSSTAEQYFGPGTRLTVT.